Listed below are T cell receptor beta chains from one sample, sequenced in a study of T-cell memory formation after mild COVID-19. One entry per CDR3 protein results from TCRdb running MiXCR on the 5' RACE reads. Among about 110,000 distinct CDR3 sequences listed, about 18% were seen once. The specimen sequenced was PBMCs or a T cell subset sorted from them (not recorded which). The receptors derive from an adult woman who had mild COVID-19 (a few samples of this study predate the infection). Cell type and time point are not known. Each CDR3 is given with its conserved first and last residue. The D gene is left open where the match is weak. Part of the rows lack a size; the others show once, few, many or a class for expanded clones.

TRBJ1-5	.	19	TRBV6-2/TRBV6-3	.	TGTGCCAGCAGTTACTCGTCGTGGGTTGGCAACGGGGTCGATCAGCCCCAGCATTTT	CASSYSSWVGNGVDQPQHF
TRBJ2-7	.	15	TRBV7-9	.	TGTGCCAGCAGCTTAGCCGTGAGCGGACCCTACGAGCAGTACTTC	CASSLAVSGPYEQYF
TRBJ2-5	.	17	TRBV27	few	TGTGCCAGCAGTTTATCGAGAAGCGGGCCTTACCAAGAGACCCAGTACTTC	CASSLSRSGPYQETQYF
TRBJ2-2	.	16	TRBV6-5	.	TGTGCCAGCAGTTTTGGGGTGTTCGCGAACACCGGGGAGCTGTTTTTT	CASSFGVFANTGELFF
TRBJ2-5	TRBD1	14	TRBV5-4	.	TGTGCCAGCCTCCGGGACAGGGACCAAGAGACCCAGTACTTC	CASLRDRDQETQYF
TRBJ2-7	.	13	TRBV4-1	few	TGCGCCAGCAGCCAAGATCCCCTGAACGAGCAGTACTTC	CASSQDPLNEQYF
TRBJ2-7	TRBD1	14	TRBV12-3/TRBV12-4	.	TGTGCCAGCAGTTTCGGACAGGTAACCTACGAGCAGTACTTC	CASSFGQVTYEQYF
TRBJ2-5	.	15	TRBV4-3	.	TGCGCCAGCAGCCAAGTAGGCGCGGTGCAAGAGACCCAGTACTTC	CASSQVGAVQETQYF
TRBJ2-7	TRBD1	14	TRBV13	few	TGTGCCAGCAGCTACAGGGGTTTAACGAACGAGCAGTACTTC	CASSYRGLTNEQYF
TRBJ2-5	.	14	TRBV12-3/TRBV12-4	few	TGTGCCAGCGGAACCCCCGGGACCGAAGAGACCCAGTACTTC	CASGTPGTEETQYF
TRBJ2-3	.	15	TRBV20-1	few	TGCAGTGCTAGTCAGACAGGAACTAGCACAGATACGCAGTATTTT	CSASQTGTSTDTQYF
TRBJ2-1	.	12	TRBV20-1	many	TGCAGTGCTAGATCCGGGACACCGGATCAGTTCTTC	CSARSGTPDQFF
TRBJ2-4	TRBD2	15	TRBV20-1	few	TGCAGTGCTAGAAAGCTAGCGGGGGGGCCGAACATTCAGTACTTC	CSARKLAGGPNIQYF
TRBJ2-7	TRBD2	16	TRBV11-1	.	TGTGCCAGCAGCGTAAGGTGGACTAGCGGGGACTACGAGCAGTACTTC	CASSVRWTSGDYEQYF
TRBJ2-1	.	12	TRBV4-1	.	TGCGCCAGCAGCCACAGGTTGGATGAGCAGTTCTTC	CASSHRLDEQFF
TRBJ2-2	.	13	TRBV9	.	TGTGCCAGCCGAGACCCGGGGGTAGGGGAGCTGTTTTTT	CASRDPGVGELFF
TRBJ2-7	.	14	TRBV5-6	few	TGTGCCAGCAGCTTGTTTGCAGGGGAGAACGAGCAGTACTTC	CASSLFAGENEQYF